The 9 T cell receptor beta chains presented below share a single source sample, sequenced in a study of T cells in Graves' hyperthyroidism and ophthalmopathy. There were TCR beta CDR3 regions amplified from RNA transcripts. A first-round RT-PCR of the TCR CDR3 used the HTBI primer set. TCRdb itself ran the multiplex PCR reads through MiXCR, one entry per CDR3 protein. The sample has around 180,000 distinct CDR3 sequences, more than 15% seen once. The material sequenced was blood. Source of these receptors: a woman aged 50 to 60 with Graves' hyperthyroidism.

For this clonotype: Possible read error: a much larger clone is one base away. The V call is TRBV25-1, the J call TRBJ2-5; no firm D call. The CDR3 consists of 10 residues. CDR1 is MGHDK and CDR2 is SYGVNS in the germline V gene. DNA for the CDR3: TGTGCCAGTGAAGGAGAGGCCCAGTACTTC. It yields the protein CASEGEAQYF.

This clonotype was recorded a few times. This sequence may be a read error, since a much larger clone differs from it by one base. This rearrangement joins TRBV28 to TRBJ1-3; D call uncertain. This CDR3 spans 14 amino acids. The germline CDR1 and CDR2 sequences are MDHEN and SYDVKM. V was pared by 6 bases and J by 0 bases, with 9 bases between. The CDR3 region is CASRVTHSGNTIYF. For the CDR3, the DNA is TGTGCCAGCAGGGTGACCCACTCTGGAAACACCATATATTTT.

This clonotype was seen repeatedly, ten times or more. DNA of the CDR3: TGTGCCAGCAGCCTCGAGCTTTTCGGGGAGCTGTTTTTT. Translation gives CASSLELFGELFF. J is TRBJ2-2 and V is TRBV9; D is undetermined. The germline V gene has CDR1 SGDLS and CDR2 YYNGEE. Trimming took off 4 bases at V and 7 bases at J, with 11 bases between the two ends. The CDR3 is made up of 13 amino acids.

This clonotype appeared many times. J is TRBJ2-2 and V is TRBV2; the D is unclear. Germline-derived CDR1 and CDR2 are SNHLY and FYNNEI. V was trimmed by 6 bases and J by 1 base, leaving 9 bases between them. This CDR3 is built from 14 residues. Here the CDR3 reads CASRLSVNTGELFF. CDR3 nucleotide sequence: TGTGCCAGCAGGCTATCGGTGAACACCGGGGAGCTGTTTTTT.

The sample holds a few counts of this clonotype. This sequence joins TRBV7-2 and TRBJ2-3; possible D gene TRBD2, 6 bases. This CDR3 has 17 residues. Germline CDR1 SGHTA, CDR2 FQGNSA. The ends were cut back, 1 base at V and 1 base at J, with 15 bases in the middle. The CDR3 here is CASSLGVGGGGTDTQYF. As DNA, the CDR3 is TGTGCCAGCAGCTTAGGGGTCGGGGGTGGGGGCACAGATACGCAGTATTTT.

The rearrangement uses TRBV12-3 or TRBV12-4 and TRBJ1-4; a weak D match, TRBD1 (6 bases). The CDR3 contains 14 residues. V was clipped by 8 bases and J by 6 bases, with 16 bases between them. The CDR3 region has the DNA TGTGCCAGCCGCTGGGGGCGGACGCATGAAAAACTGTTTTTT. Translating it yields CASRWGRTHEKLFF.

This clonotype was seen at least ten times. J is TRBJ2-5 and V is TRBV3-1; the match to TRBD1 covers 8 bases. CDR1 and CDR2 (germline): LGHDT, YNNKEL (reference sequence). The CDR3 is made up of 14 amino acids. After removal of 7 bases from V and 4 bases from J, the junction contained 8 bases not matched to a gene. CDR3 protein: CASTPGTGIETQYF. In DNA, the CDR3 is TGTGCCAGCACGCCCGGGACAGGTATAGAGACCCAGTACTTC.

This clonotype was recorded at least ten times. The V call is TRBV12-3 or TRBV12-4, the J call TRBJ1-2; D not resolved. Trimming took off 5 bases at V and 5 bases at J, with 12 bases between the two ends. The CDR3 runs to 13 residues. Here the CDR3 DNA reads TGTGCCAGCAGTGCCGCCCGGCGGTATGGCTACACCTTC. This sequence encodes CASSAARRYGYTF.

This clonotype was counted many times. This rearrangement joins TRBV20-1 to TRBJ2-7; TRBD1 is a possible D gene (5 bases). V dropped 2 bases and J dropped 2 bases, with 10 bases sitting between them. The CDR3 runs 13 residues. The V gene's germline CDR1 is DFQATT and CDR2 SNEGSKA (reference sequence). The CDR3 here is CSARSGYAYEQYF. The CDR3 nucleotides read TGCAGTGCTAGATCAGGGTACGCCTACGAGCAGTACTTC.